The clone carrying this TCR beta chain was seen once. The CDR3 runs 15 residues. Germline CDR1 reads MDHEN; CDR2 reads SYDVKM. The J segment lost 6 bases and the V segment lost 6 bases, leaving 11 bases of the junction unmatched. Everyone who took part was roughly 18 to 100 years old, and they came from about 25 US areas. Within 2 weeks of study entry, exposed participants had contacted a PCR-confirmed or clinician-diagnosed COVID-19 case. The data belong to a study of blood T cell repertoires in COVID-19. Sequencing used immunoSEQ multiplex PCR; TCRdb keeps in-frame clones, though not all of them. The data show about 240,000 clones, about four fifths seen once.

Material: PBMCs or T cells enriched from blood (not recorded which). This receptor was identified in a woman aged 40 to 49 who had been exposed to COVID-19. The chain combines TRBV28 with TRBJ1-2, with TRBD1 matching 9 bases. The CDR3 bases are TGTGCCAGCAGGCCCCCGGACAGGGGTAGGGATGGCTACACCTTC. Protein: CASRPPDRGRDGYTF.